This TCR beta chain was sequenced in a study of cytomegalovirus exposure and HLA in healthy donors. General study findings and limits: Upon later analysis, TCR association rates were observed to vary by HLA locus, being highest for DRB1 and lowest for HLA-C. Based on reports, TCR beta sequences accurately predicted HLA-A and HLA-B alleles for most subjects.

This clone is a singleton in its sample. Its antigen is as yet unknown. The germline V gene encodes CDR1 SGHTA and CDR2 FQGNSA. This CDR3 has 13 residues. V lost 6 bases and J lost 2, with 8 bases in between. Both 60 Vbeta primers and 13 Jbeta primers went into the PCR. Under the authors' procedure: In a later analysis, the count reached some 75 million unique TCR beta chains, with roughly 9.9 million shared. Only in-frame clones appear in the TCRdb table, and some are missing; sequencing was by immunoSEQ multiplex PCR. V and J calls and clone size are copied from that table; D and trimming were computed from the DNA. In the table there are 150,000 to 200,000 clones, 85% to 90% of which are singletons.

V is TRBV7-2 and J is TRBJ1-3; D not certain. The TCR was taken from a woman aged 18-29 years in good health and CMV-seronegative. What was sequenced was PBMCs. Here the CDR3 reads CASSREAGNTIYF. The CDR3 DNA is TGTGCCAGCAGTAGGGAGGCTGGAAACACCATATATTTT.